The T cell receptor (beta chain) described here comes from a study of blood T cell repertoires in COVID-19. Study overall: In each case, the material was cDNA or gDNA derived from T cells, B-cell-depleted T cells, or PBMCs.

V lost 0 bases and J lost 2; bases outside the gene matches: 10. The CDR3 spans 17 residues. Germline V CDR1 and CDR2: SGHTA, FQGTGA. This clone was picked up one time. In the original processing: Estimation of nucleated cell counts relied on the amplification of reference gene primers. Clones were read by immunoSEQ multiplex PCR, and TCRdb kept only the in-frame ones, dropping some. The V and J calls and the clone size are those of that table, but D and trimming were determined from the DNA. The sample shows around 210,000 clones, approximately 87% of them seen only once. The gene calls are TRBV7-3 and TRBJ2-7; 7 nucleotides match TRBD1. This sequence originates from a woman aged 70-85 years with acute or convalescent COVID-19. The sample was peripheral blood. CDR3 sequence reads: CASSLTPLTGTTYEQYF. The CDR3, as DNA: TGTGCCAGCAGCTTAACACCCTTGACAGGGACCACCTACGAGCAGTACTTC.